The 19 T cell receptor beta chains below all came from one sample that was sequenced in a study of blood T cells in healthy people across ages. The use of a sample-barcoded 5' primer and a J-beta primer mix characterized a second PCR of roughly 6 to 11 cycles. A single record per CDR3 protein comes from TCRdb applying MiXCR to the 5' RACE reads. The sample lists hundreds of thousands of distinct CDR3 sequences, 45% to 70% occurring once. Sequencing used blood. The receptors were sampled from a man aged 35 to 55 in good health.

This CDR3 reads CASSATSGRPNTGELFF. The CDR3 DNA is TGTGCCAGCAGCGCGACTAGCGGGAGGCCTAACACCGGGGAGCTGTTTTTT. The chain employs TRBV7-2 and TRBJ2-2; 13 nucleotides align to TRBD2. The trim removed 5 bases at V and 2 bases at J, leaving 5 bases unmatched. There are 17 residues in the CDR3. CDR1 and CDR2 (germline): SGHTA, FQGNSA.

J is TRBJ1-5 and V is TRBV4-3; 9 nucleotides match TRBD1. The CDR3 runs 16 residues. The germline V gene has CDR1 LGHNA and CDR2 YSLEER. With 0 bases clipped from V and 9 bases from J, the junction kept 9 bases outside the gene matches. The CDR3 region is CASSQDWTGDAGPQHF. In DNA, the CDR3 is TGCGCCAGCAGCCAAGATTGGACAGGGGACGCGGGGCCCCAGCATTTT.

The chain links TRBV7-2 to TRBJ2-5, with a tentative D call TRBD2 (7 bases). Trimming pared 5 bases from V and 2 bases from J, leaving 18 bases between. Per the germline V gene, CDR1 is SGHTA and CDR2 is FQGNSA. The CDR3 is made up of 16 amino acids. The CDR3 sequence is CASSPLAGRGQETQYF. The CDR3 DNA reads as TGTGCCAGCAGCCCGTTAGCGGGTAGGGGGCAAGAGACCCAGTACTTC. Full variable domain (remainder filled in from reference TRBV7-2 and TRBJ2-5): GAGVSQSPSNKVTEKGKDVELRCDPISGHTALYWYRQSLGQGLEFLIYFQGNSAPDKSGLPSDRFSAERTGGSVSTLTIQRTQQEDSAVYLCASSPLAGRGQETQYFGPGTRLLVL.

J is TRBJ2-3 and V is TRBV12-3 or TRBV12-4; D gene uncertain. This CDR3 contains 15 residues. Trimming cost V 2 bases and J 4 bases, with 13 bases left between them. CDR3 sequence reads: CASSLTRLSPDTQYF. The CDR3 region has the DNA TGTGCCAGCAGTTTAACGCGGTTGTCCCCAGATACGCAGTATTTT.

This chain links TRBV7-9 with TRBJ2-1, with D unresolved. The germline V and J ends were trimmed by 8 bases and 10 bases, with 15 bases remaining between them. Germline values: CDR1 SEHNR, CDR2 FQNEAQ (reference sequence). CDR3 length: 12 residues. The CDR3 DNA reads TGTGCCAGCGGTCTCTCGTCCAGGGAGCAGTTCTTC. It translates to CASGLSSREQFF.

The chain employs TRBV7-8 and TRBJ2-3; the D gene is possibly TRBD1 (5 bases). The germline gives CDR1 SGHVS, CDR2 FQNEAQ. The CDR3 runs 15 residues. With 3 bases removed from V and 6 bases from J, the gap between germline ends came to 16 bases. The CDR3 nucleotides are TGTGCCAGCAGCTTTTCCGGGTTCTCAGGGGATACGCAGTATTTT. It is translated as CASSFSGFSGDTQYF.

This chain connects TRBV6-5 to TRBJ2-4; 9 bases fit TRBD2. The germline V gene encodes CDR1 MNHEY and CDR2 SVGAGI. CDR3 length: 22 residues. V shed 2 bases, J shed 0 bases, and the junction held 20 bases outside the gene matches. CDR3 sequence reads: CASSYDNPGLAYGTLAKNIQYF. The CDR3 DNA is TGTGCCAGCAGTTACGATAACCCGGGACTAGCCTACGGAACCTTAGCCAAAAACATTCAGTACTTC.

Only one count was recorded for this clonotype. The genes are TRBV12-3 or TRBV12-4 and TRBJ2-1; D remains unclear. V was shortened by 1 base and J by 0 bases, with 7 bases between the two germline ends. The CDR3 sequence is 15 residues long. CDR3 nucleotide sequence: TGTGCCAGCAGTTTAGAAAGCGCCTCCTACAATGAGCAGTTCTTC. Translated, it gives CASSLESASYNEQFF.

Concerning this clonotype itself: A read error may account for a junction end that differs from germline. The chain joins TRBV5-1 to TRBJ2-4; D tentatively reads TRBD1 or TRBD2 (5 bases each). The CDR3 runs 19 residues. CDR1 and CDR2 from the germline V gene are SGHRS and YFSETQ. In nucleotides, the CDR3 is TGCGCCAGCCTGGGGGAGACATGGGACGGTTGGATAGCCAAAAACACTCAGTACTTC. Translated: CASLGETWDGWIAKNTQYF.

The chain recombines TRBV25-1 with TRBJ2-1; no clear D. The CDR3 runs 17 residues. CDR1 and CDR2 from the germline V gene are MGHDK and SYGVNS. Between the trimmed V and J ends, which lost 4 bases and 4 bases, there was a span of 20 bases. The CDR3 coding sequence is TGTGCCAGCAGTGGTCGGCAGTTATTCAGGAATTACAATGAGCAGTTCTTC. Translated, it gives CASSGRQLFRNYNEQFF.

The chain carries TRBV20-1 and TRBJ2-7, with 7 bases that match TRBD1. The end of the DNA fits TRBJ2-5 better, so the J call may be wrong. Germline V gene sequence: CDR1 DFQATT, CDR2 SNEGSKA (reference sequence). The CDR3 extends over 14 amino acids. The CDR3 loop is CSAHDFRGQETQYF. The CDR3 DNA reads as TGCAGTGCTCACGACTTCAGGGGGCAAGAGACCCAGTACTTC.

V and J are TRBV20-1 and TRBJ2-7; possibly TRBD1 for D (5 bases). CDR3 size: 13 residues. Trimming took off 1 base at V and 3 bases at J, with 10 bases between the two ends. The germline V gene has CDR1 DFQATT and CDR2 SNEGSKA (reference sequence). The CDR3 here is CSARGRADYEQYF. The CDR3 DNA sequence: TGCAGTGCTAGAGGCAGGGCGGACTACGAGCAGTACTTC.

This clonotype was counted only a few times. V gene TRBV13 combines with J gene TRBJ2-1, with D tentatively TRBD2 (5 bases). Germline CDR1 and CDR2: PRHDT and FYEKMQ (reference sequence). CDR3 size: 17 residues. Trimming stripped 5 bases from V and 7 bases from J, with 24 bases between. CDR3 DNA: TGTGCCAGCAGCCCTGGTAGTCGGCTTACGGGGTTGAATGAGCAGTTCTTC. Its translation: CASSPGSRLTGLNEQFF.

The chain carries TRBV20-1 and TRBJ1-4; a possible D gene is TRBD1 (6 bases). Germline V CDR1 and CDR2: DFQATT, SNEGSKA (reference sequence). Trimming removed 4 bases from V and 6 bases from J, with 18 bases in between. This CDR3 spans 15 amino acids. The CDR3 coding sequence is TGCAGTGCTAACGACGGGGGGGCGGGGGATGAAAAACTGTTTTTT. Translation gives CSANDGGAGDEKLFF.

This clonotype was detected only a few times. V usage is TRBV20-1 and J usage is TRBJ2-3, with D perhaps TRBD1 (5 bases). The CDR3 is 15 amino acids. Germline CDR1 reads DFQATT; CDR2 reads SNEGSKA (reference sequence). The V and J ends lost 3 bases and 0 bases respectively, with 13 bases between them. CDR3 residues: CSARLTETSTDTQYF. CDR3 DNA sequence: TGCAGTGCTAGGCTGACAGAAACTAGCACAGATACGCAGTATTTT.

This chain links TRBV7-9 with TRBJ2-1, with 9 bases that match TRBD1. The assigned J gene may be wrong: the sequence end matches TRBJ2-7 better. The CDR3 is made up of 15 amino acids. The germline CDR1 and CDR2 sequences are SEHNR and FQNEAQ (reference sequence). The CDR3 here is CASSPGTGIYNEQYF. The CDR3 DNA reads TGTGCCAGCAGCCCCGGGACAGGGATCTACAATGAGCAGTACTTC.

This clonotype was detected only once. The chain couples TRBV28 to TRBJ2-7; 7 nucleotides align to TRBD1. The CDR3 is made up of 16 amino acids. After removal of 3 bases from V and 3 bases from J, the junction contained 11 bases not matched to a gene. Germline V lookup: CDR1 MDHEN, CDR2 SYDVKM. The CDR3 spells CASSFNPQGEIYEQYF. CDR3 DNA sequence: TGTGCCAGCAGTTTTAACCCGCAGGGGGAGATCTACGAGCAGTACTTC.

V gene TRBV7-2 combines with J gene TRBJ2-7, with D tentatively TRBD1 (6 bases). V lost 2 bases and J lost 8, with 16 bases in between. This CDR3 region has 14 residues. The germline gives CDR1 SGHTA, CDR2 FQGNSA. The chain's CDR3 is CASSLPPDRSQQYF. CDR3 in DNA: TGTGCCAGCAGCTTACCGCCAGACAGGTCCCAGCAGTACTTC.

This chain uses TRBV7-6 with TRBJ2-3; D is perhaps TRBD2 (5 bases). CDR1 and CDR2 from the germline V gene are SGHVS and FNYEAQ. Trimming took off 5 bases at V and 7 bases at J, with 19 bases between the two ends. The length of the CDR3 is 15 residues. CDR3 in amino acids: CASSRSGGRQNTQYF. For the CDR3, the DNA is TGTGCCAGCAGCCGGAGCGGCGGTAGGCAAAATACGCAGTATTTT.